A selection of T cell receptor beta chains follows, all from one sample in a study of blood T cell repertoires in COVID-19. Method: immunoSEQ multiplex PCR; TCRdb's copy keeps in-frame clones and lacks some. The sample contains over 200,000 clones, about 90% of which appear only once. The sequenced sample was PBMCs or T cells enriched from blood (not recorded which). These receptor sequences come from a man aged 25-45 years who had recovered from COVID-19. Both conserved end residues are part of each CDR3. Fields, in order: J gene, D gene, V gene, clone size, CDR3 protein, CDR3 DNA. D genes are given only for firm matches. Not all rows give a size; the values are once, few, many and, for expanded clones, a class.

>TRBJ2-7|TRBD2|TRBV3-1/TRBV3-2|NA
CASSHLAGLAGEEYEQYF
TGTGCCAGCAGCCACTTGGCGGGACTAGCGGGGGAGGAATACGAGCAGTACTTC
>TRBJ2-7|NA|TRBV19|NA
CATTTDRFAYEQYF
TGTGCCACTACAACCGACAGGTTCGCCTACGAGCAGTACTTC
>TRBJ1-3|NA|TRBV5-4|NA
CASHSGNTIYF
TGTGCCAGCCACTCTGGAAACACCATATATTTT
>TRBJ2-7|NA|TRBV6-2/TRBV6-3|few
CASSYPPRGAYEQYF
TGTGCCAGCAGTTACCCACCCCGGGGAGCCTACGAGCAGTACTTC
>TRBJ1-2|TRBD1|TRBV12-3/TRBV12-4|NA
CASSLGTGVTYTF
TGTGCCAGCAGCCTCGGGACAGGGGTTACCTACACCTTC
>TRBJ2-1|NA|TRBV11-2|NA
CASSPGWEPNNEQFF
TGTGCCAGCAGCCCCGGGTGGGAGCCCAACAATGAGCAGTTCTTC
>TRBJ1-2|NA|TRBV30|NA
CAWSVWLLQTYGYTF
TGTGCCTGGAGTGTATGGTTATTACAGACCTATGGCTACACCTTC
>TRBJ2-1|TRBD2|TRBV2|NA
CASNPSWASGSPNEQFF
TGTGCCAGCAATCCATCATGGGCTAGCGGGAGCCCCAATGAGCAGTTCTTC
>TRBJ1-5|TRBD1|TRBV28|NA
CASSLGDSRWNQPQHF
TGTGCCAGCAGTTTAGGGGACAGCAGATGGAATCAGCCCCAGCATTTT
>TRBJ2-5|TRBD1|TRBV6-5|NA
CASSRDSRQETQYF
TGTGCCAGCAGTCGGGACAGCCGCCAAGAGACCCAGTACTTC
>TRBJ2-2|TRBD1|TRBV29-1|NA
CSVENRGRTGELFF
TGCAGCGTTGAAAACAGGGGGCGTACCGGGGAGCTGTTTTTT
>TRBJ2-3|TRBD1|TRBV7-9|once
CASSLKGQGVTDTQYF
TGTGCCAGCAGCTTAAAAGGACAGGGTGTGACAGATACGCAGTATTTT
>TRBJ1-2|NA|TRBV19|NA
CASTTAHYGYTF
TGTGCCAGTACTACAGCACACTATGGCTACACCTTC
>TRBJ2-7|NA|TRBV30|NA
CAWSPTSGVLHEQYF
TGTGCCTGGAGTCCTACCTCAGGGGTACTCCACGAGCAGTACTTC
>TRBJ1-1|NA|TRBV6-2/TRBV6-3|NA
CASSYSRRGEAFF
TGTGCCAGCAGTTACTCGCGGAGGGGTGAAGCTTTCTTT
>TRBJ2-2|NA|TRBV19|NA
CASSIIQPSNTGELFF
TGTGCCAGTAGTATTATACAACCATCGAACACCGGGGAGCTGTTTTTT
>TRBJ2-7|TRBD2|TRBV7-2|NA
CASSLTSGGFYEQYF
TGTGCCAGCAGCTTGACTAGCGGGGGGTTCTACGAGCAGTACTTC
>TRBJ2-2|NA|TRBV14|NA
CASSQDSYLTGELFF
TGTGCCAGCAGCCAAGACTCGTACTTGACCGGGGAGCTGTTTTTT
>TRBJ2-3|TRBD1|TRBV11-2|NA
CASRLTGQGWDTQYF
TGTGCCAGCAGGTTAACGGGACAGGGGTGGGATACGCAGTATTTT
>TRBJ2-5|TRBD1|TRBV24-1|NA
CATSDNIDREQETQYF
TGTGCCACCAGTGATAACATAGACAGGGAGCAAGAGACCCAGTACTTC
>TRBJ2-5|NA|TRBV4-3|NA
CASSQDLFQETQYF
TGCGCCAGCAGCCAAGACCTCTTTCAAGAGACCCAGTACTTC
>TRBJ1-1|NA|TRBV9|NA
CASSAGDYTEAFF
TGTGCCAGCAGCGCCGGAGATTACACTGAAGCTTTCTTT
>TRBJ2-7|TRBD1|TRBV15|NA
CATSRDLGQDYEQYF
TGTGCCACCAGCAGAGATTTAGGACAGGACTACGAGCAGTACTTC
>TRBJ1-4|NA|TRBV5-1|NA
CASSSNVGATTNEKLFF
TGCGCCAGCAGCTCGAACGTAGGGGCTACAACTAATGAAAAACTGTTTTTT
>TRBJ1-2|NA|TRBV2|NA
CASSEFFRGTTNYGYTF
TGTGCCAGCAGTGAATTTTTTAGGGGAACGACTAACTATGGCTACACCTTC
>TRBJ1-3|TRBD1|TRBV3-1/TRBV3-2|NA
CASSQKQGAGGNTIYF
TGTGCCAGCAGCCAAAAACAGGGGGCTGGCGGAAACACCATATATTTT
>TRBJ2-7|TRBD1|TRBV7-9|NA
CASSALTGGLDEQYF
TGTGCCAGCAGCGCTTTGACAGGGGGTCTCGACGAGCAGTACTTC
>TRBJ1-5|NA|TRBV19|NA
CASSRMVSGTYSNQPQHF
TGTGCCAGTAGCCGTATGGTGTCAGGGACATATAGCAATCAGCCCCAGCATTTT
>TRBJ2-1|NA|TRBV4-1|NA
CASSQDINEQFF
TGCGCCAGCAGCCAAGATATCAATGAGCAGTTCTTC
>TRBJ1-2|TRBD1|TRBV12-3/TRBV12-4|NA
CASSTTGNGYTF
TGTGCCAGCAGTACGACAGGGAATGGCTACACCTTC
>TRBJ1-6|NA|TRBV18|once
CASSPMGQWNSPLHF
TGTGCCAGCTCACCAATGGGGCAGTGGAATTCACCCCTCCACTTT
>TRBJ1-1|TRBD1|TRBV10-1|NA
CASRQGAGTEAFF
TGCGCCAGCAGACAGGGGGCCGGCACTGAAGCTTTCTTT
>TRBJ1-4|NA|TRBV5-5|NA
CASSSTGATNEKLFF
TGTGCCAGCAGCTCGACAGGAGCAACTAATGAAAAACTGTTTTTT
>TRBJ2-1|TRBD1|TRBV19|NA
CASSTGQGAISYNEQFF
TGTGCCAGTAGTACCGGACAGGGGGCGATCTCCTACAATGAGCAGTTCTTC
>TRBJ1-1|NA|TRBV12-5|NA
CASGLVRRTAEMNTEAFF
TGTGCTAGTGGTTTGGTACGACGGACAGCAGAAATGAACACTGAAGCTTTCTTT
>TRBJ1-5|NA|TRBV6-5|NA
CASRVTGNQPQHF
TGTGCCAGCAGGGTCACAGGGAATCAGCCCCAGCATTTT
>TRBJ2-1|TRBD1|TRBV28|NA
CASSTWDRPYNEQFF
TGTGCCAGCAGTACATGGGACAGGCCGTACAATGAGCAGTTCTTC
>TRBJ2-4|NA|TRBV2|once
CASSHREGNQYF
TGTGCCAGCAGTCACCGAGAGGGTAATCAGTACTTC
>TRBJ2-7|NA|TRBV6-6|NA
CASSYGGTETYEQYF
TGTGCCAGCAGTTACGGCGGGACCGAGACCTACGAGCAGTACTTC
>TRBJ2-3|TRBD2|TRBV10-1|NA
CASSERLAGTDTQYF
TGCGCCAGCAGTGAACGTCTAGCGGGCACAGATACGCAGTATTTT
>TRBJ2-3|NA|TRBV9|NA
CASSVASIAGTDTQYF
TGTGCCAGCAGCGTAGCTTCGATAGCTGGTACAGATACGCAGTATTTT
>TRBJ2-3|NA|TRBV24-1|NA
CATSEGAGADTQYF
TGTGCCACCAGTGAGGGGGCGGGGGCAGATACGCAGTATTTT
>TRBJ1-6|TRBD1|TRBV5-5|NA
CASSLAYRGQGINSPLHF
TGTGCCAGCAGCTTGGCGTACAGGGGGCAGGGTATTAATTCACCCCTCCACTTT
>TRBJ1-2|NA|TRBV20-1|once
CSAEAGSGYTF
TGCAGTGCAGAAGCAGGGTCTGGCTACACCTTC
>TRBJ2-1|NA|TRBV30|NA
CAWTQGNLYNEQFF
TGTGCCTGGACACAGGGCAACCTCTACAATGAGCAGTTCTTC
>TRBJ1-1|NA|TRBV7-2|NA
CASSLAGTDTEAFF
TGTGCCAGCAGCTTAGCGGGGACTGACACTGAAGCTTTCTTT
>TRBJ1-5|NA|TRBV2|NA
CASSENLRTANQPQHF
TGTGCCAGCAGTGAAAACTTAAGGACAGCCAATCAGCCCCAGCATTTT
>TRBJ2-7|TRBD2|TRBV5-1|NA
CASSLGLADSYEQYF
TGCGCCAGCAGCTTGGGACTAGCGGATTCCTACGAGCAGTACTTC
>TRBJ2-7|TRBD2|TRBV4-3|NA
CASSQFSGGGGVYEQYF
TGCGCCAGCAGCCAGTTCTCCGGCGGCGGGGGAGTCTACGAGCAGTACTTC
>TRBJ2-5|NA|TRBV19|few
CASSMIWGGQEETQYF
TGTGCCAGTAGTATGATTTGGGGGGGGCAGGAAGAGACCCAGTACTTC
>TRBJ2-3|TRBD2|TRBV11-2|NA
CASRIPGTSGRRDTQYF
TGTGCCAGCAGAATACCTGGGACTAGCGGGAGAAGGGATACGCAGTATTTT